This T cell receptor beta chain was recorded in a study of T cells after yellow fever vaccination. Whole-study results and caveats: Once the booster was given, most primary-vaccination clones reappeared, at about 95% for CD4 and roughly 85% for CD8.

For this clonotype: Its specificity is not known.

TCRdb called the 5' RACE reads again in MiXCR, with one record for every CDR3 protein. The data hold approximately 300,000 distinct CDR3 sequences, with about 8.7% observed a single time. Trimming cost V 0 bases and J 3 bases, with 14 bases left between them. Germline V CDR1 and CDR2: LGHNA, YSLEER. The CDR3 is 16 amino acids. This TCR was recovered from a man younger than 35 who received the YFV17D yellow fever vaccine. J is TRBJ1-2 and V is TRBV4-3; no definite D call. The sequencing used PBMCs, collected on the day of the first yellow fever vaccination. The CDR3 nucleotides are TGCGCCAGCAGCCAAGATTGGGGTAGGCCGTACTATGGCTACACCTTC. Amino acid sequence: CASSQDWGRPYYGYTF.